The rows below give T cell receptor beta chains drawn from one sample of a study of identical twins' blood T cells. TCRdb recomputed calls from the 5' RACE reads with MiXCR, one row per CDR3 protein. This table holds 300,000 to 400,000 distinct CDR3 sequences, roughly 27% found once. Source material: PBMCs. The source of these receptors is a woman aged 18-55 years in good health. CDR3s include the opening cysteine and the closing phenylalanine or tryptophan. Fields, in order: clone size, D gene, V gene, J gene, CDR3 protein, CDR3 DNA. A D gene is named only where the DNA matches it firmly. Part of the rows lack a size; the others show once, few, many or a class for expanded clones.

NA	TRBD1	TRBV19	TRBJ2-2	CASRVTGFSNTGELFF	TGTGCCAGTAGGGTGACAGGGTTCTCGAACACCGGGGAGCTGTTTTTT
few	NA	TRBV5-1	TRBJ1-2	CASSLALGGYTF	TGCGCCAGCAGCTTGGCCTTGGGGGGCTACACCTTC
NA	NA	TRBV12-3/TRBV12-4	TRBJ2-7	CASSPGKTYEQYF	TGTGCCAGCAGTCCTGGAAAGACTTACGAGCAGTACTTC
NA	TRBD1	TRBV11-2	TRBJ1-3	CASSLWQGGTIYF	TGTGCCAGCAGCTTATGGCAGGGGGGCACCATATATTTT
NA	TRBD1	TRBV20-1	TRBJ1-5	CSARVVTGIQPQHF	TGCAGTGCTAGAGTCGTGACAGGGATTCAGCCCCAGCATTTT
NA	NA	TRBV12-3/TRBV12-4	TRBJ1-5	CASSFERALDQPQHF	TGTGCCAGCAGTTTTGAAAGGGCCCTGGATCAGCCCCAGCATTTT
NA	NA	TRBV11-2	TRBJ1-1	CASSFTGLTEAFF	TGTGCCAGCAGCTTTACAGGTCTCACTGAAGCTTTCTTT
NA	NA	TRBV5-1	TRBJ2-3	CASSFLPPGLTDTQYF	TGCGCCAGCAGCTTTTTGCCCCCGGGCCTTACAGATACGCAGTATTTT
few	NA	TRBV20-1	TRBJ1-1	CSAVSGETEAFF	TGCAGTGCCGTCTCAGGGGAAACTGAAGCTTTCTTT
few	TRBD1	TRBV29-1	TRBJ1-1	CSVGQGRNTEAFF	TGCAGCGTTGGACAGGGACGGAACACTGAAGCTTTCTTT
NA	NA	TRBV20-1	TRBJ2-3	CSARDSRILDTQYF	TGCAGTGCTAGAGATTCCCGTATTTTGGATACGCAGTATTTT
NA	NA	TRBV19	TRBJ1-2	CASQETEVYGYTF	TGTGCCAGCCAGGAGACAGAAGTCTATGGCTACACCTTC
NA	NA	TRBV13	TRBJ1-5	CASSAGPTPQHF	TGTGCCAGCTCGGCGGGACCGACGCCCCAGCATTTT
many	NA	TRBV5-4	TRBJ2-1	CASGSSYNEQFF	TGTGCCTCCGGGAGCTCCTACAATGAGCAGTTCTTC
few	NA	TRBV23-1	TRBJ1-1	CASSQRTALTMNTEAFF	TGCGCCAGCAGTCAACGGACAGCACTTACTATGAACACTGAAGCTTTCTTT